These T cell receptor beta chains were read from a single sample in a study of blood T cell repertoires in COVID-19. The data were produced by immunoSEQ multiplex PCR, yet TCRdb's version contains in-frame clones alone and is incomplete. Of 170,000 or so clones in the sample, 87% were seen once. Sequencing input: peripheral blood. Receptor source: a woman between 65 and 79 years old with COVID-19, enrolled during active disease. CDR3s include the opening cysteine and the closing phenylalanine or tryptophan. The D gene is left open where the match is weak. The size of a clone is reported for some rows only, either as once, few or many, or as a class for expanded clones.

D gene: TRBD2
J gene: TRBJ2-3
clone size: NA
V gene: TRBV11-3
CDR3 protein: CASSLLAGVTQCF
CDR3 DNA: TGTGCCAGCAGCTTGCTAGCGGGAGTAACGCAGTGTTTT

D gene: TRBD1
J gene: TRBJ1-1
clone size: NA
V gene: TRBV6-6
CDR3 protein: CASSLDRGYAEAFF
CDR3 DNA: TGTGCCAGCAGCCTAGACAGGGGTTACGCTGAAGCTTTCTTT

D gene: TRBD1
J gene: TRBJ1-2
clone size: NA
V gene: TRBV18
CDR3 protein: CASSPRKDRERDGYTF
CDR3 DNA: TGTGCCAGCTCACCGCGCAAGGACAGGGAAAGGGATGGCTACACCTTC

D gene: NA
J gene: TRBJ1-5
clone size: NA
V gene: TRBV2
CDR3 protein: CASSEVGQPQHF
CDR3 DNA: TGTGCCAGCAGTGAAGTCGGTCAGCCCCAGCATTTT

D gene: NA
J gene: TRBJ1-4
clone size: NA
V gene: TRBV27
CDR3 protein: CASSWKGAANEKLFF
CDR3 DNA: TGTGCCAGCAGTTGGAAGGGAGCGGCTAATGAAAAACTGTTTTTT

D gene: NA
J gene: TRBJ2-1
clone size: NA
V gene: TRBV11-2
CDR3 protein: CASSYIRQEQFF
CDR3 DNA: TGTGCCAGCAGCTACATACGACAGGAGCAGTTCTTC

D gene: NA
J gene: TRBJ1-2
clone size: NA
V gene: TRBV11-1
CDR3 protein: CASSSQAAYGYTF
CDR3 DNA: TGTGCCAGCAGCTCGCAGGCTGCTTATGGCTACACCTTC

D gene: NA
J gene: TRBJ1-1
clone size: once
V gene: TRBV28
CDR3 protein: CATQKPPEAFF
CDR3 DNA: TGTGCCACCCAAAAGCCCCCAGAAGCTTTCTTT

D gene: TRBD1
J gene: TRBJ1-5
clone size: NA
V gene: TRBV5-6
CDR3 protein: CASSAKGAAWQPQHF
CDR3 DNA: TGTGCCAGCAGCGCCAAGGGGGCGGCATGGCAGCCCCAGCATTTT

D gene: NA
J gene: TRBJ1-5
clone size: NA
V gene: TRBV9
CDR3 protein: CASSVEAGPQPQHF
CDR3 DNA: TGTGCCAGCAGCGTAGAGGCAGGGCCTCAGCCCCAGCATTTT

D gene: TRBD2
J gene: TRBJ2-1
clone size: NA
V gene: TRBV2
CDR3 protein: CASSVEGLGEQFF
CDR3 DNA: TGTGCCAGCAGTGTAGAGGGACTAGGGGAGCAGTTCTTC

D gene: NA
J gene: TRBJ1-2
clone size: once
V gene: TRBV5-4
CDR3 protein: CASSLDSHNYGYTF
CDR3 DNA: TGTGCCAGCAGCTTGGATAGTCATAACTATGGCTACACCTTC

D gene: NA
J gene: TRBJ1-2
clone size: NA
V gene: TRBV6-5
CDR3 protein: CASSLSGYGYTF
CDR3 DNA: TGTGCCAGCAGCCTCTCGGGGTATGGCTACACCTTC

D gene: TRBD1
J gene: TRBJ2-7
clone size: NA
V gene: TRBV5-1
CDR3 protein: CASSSPGQGRYEQYF
CDR3 DNA: TGCGCCAGCAGCTCACCCGGACAGGGTCGGTACGAGCAGTACTTC

D gene: NA
J gene: TRBJ1-2
clone size: NA
V gene: TRBV3-1/TRBV3-2
CDR3 protein: CASSQRTVNPYGYTF
CDR3 DNA: TGTGCCAGCAGCCAGAGGACAGTTAATCCCTATGGCTACACCTTC

D gene: NA
J gene: TRBJ2-4
clone size: NA
V gene: TRBV27
CDR3 protein: CASSYLLGLAKNIQYF
CDR3 DNA: TGTGCCAGCAGTTACTTACTAGGGCTAGCCAAAAACATTCAGTACTTC